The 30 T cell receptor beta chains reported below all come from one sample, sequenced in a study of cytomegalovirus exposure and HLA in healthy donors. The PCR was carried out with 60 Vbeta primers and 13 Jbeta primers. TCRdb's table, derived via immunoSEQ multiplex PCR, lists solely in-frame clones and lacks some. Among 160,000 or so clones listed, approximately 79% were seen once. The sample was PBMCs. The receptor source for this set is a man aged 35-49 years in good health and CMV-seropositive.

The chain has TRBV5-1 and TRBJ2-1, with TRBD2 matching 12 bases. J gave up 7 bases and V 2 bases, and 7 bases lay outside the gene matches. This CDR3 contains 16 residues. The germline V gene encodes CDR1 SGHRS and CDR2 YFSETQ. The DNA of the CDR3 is TGCGCCAGCAGCTTCCAGACTAGCGGGAGAATGAATGAGCAGTTCTTC. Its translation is CASSFQTSGRMNEQFF.

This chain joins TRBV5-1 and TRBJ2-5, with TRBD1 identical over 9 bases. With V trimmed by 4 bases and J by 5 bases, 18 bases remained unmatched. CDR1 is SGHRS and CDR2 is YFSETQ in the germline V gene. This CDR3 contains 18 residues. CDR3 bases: TGCGCCAGCAGCCGCTCACCACTAAGGACAGGGGTGGAGGAGACCCAGTACTTC. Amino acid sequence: CASSRSPLRTGVEETQYF. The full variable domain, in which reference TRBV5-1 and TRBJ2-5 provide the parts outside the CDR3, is KAGVTQTPRYLIKTRGQQVTLSCSPISGHRSVSWYQQTPGQGLQFLFEYFSETQRNKGNFPGRFSGRQFSNSRSEMNVSTLELGDSALYLCASSRSPLRTGVEETQYFGPGTRLLVL.

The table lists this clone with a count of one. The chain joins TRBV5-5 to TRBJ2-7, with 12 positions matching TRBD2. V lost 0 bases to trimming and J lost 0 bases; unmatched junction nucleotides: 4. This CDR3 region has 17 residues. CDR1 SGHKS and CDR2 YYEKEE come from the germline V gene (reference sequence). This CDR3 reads CASSLGLAGDNSYEQYF. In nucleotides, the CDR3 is TGTGCCAGCAGCTTGGGACTAGCGGGAGATAACTCCTACGAGCAGTACTTC.

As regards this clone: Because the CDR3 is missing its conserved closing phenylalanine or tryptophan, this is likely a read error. The CDR3 here is CASSLQGGSFYEQYL. The CDR3 DNA follows: TGTGCCAGCAGCTTACAGGGCGGGAGTTTCTACGAGCAGTACCTC. The chain joins TRBV7-2 to TRBJ2-7; 7 nucleotides line up with TRBD2. There are 15 residues in the CDR3. CDR1 SGHTA and CDR2 FQGNSA come from the germline V gene. J lost 3 bases, V lost 2 bases, and 7 bases had no gene match.

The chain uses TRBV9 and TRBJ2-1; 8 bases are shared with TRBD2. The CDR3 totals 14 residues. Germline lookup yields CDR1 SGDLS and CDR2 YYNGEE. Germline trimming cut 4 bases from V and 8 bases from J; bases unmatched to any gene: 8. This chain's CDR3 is CASSSGTSFHEQFF. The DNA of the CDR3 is TGTGCCAGCAGCAGCGGGACTAGTTTCCATGAGCAGTTCTTC.

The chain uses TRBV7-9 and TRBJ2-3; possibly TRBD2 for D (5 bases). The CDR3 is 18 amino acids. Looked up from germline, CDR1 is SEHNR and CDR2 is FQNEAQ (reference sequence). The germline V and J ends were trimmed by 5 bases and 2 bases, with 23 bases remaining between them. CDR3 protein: CASSRDPLPRRPTDTQYF. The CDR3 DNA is TGTGCCAGCAGCCGCGACCCCCTACCCCGGAGGCCCACAGATACGCAGTATTTT.

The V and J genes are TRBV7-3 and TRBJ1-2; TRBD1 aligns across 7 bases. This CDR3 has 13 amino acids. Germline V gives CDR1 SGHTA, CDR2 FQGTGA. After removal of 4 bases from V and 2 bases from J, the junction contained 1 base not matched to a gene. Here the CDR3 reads CASSSTGNYGYTF. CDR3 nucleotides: TGTGCCAGCAGCTCGACAGGGAACTATGGCTACACCTTC.

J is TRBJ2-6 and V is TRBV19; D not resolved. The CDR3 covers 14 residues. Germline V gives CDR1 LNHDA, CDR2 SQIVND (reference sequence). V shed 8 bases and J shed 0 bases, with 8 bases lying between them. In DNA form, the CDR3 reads TGTGCCAGTCAGCCAGGCTCTGGGGCCAACGTCCTGACTTTC. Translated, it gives CASQPGSGANVLTF.

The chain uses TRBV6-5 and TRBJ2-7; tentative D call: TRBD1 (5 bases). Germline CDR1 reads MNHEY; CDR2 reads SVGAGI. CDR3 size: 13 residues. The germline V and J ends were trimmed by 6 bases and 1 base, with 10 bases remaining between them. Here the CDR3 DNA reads TGTGCCAGCAGAGTATCAGGGTCCTACGAGCAGTACTTC. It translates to CASRVSGSYEQYF.

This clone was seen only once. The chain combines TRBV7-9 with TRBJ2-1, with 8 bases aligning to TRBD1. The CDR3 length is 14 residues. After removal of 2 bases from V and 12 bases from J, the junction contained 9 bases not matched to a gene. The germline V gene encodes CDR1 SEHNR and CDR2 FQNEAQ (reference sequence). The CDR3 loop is CASSLRAAGGLQFF. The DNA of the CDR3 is TGTGCCAGCAGCTTACGGGCAGCAGGGGGCCTGCAGTTCTTC.

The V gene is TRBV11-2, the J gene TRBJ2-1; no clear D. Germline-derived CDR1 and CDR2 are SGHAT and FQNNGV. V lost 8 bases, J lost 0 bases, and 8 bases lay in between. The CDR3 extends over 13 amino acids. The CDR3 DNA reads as TGTGCCAGCGGCGCGGTCTCCTACAATGAGCAGTTCTTC. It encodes CASGAVSYNEQFF. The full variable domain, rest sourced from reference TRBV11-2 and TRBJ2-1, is EAGVAQSPRYKIIEKRQSVAFWCNPISGHATLYWYQQILGQGPKLLIQFQNNGVVDDSQLPKDRFSAERLKGVDSTLKIQPAKLEDSAVYLCASGAVSYNEQFFGPGTRLTVL.

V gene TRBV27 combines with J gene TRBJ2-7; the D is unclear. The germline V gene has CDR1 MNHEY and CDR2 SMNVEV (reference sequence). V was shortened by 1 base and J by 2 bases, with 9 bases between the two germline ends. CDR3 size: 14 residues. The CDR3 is CASSLFGQPYEQYF. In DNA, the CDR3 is TGTGCCAGCAGTTTATTTGGGCAGCCCTACGAGCAGTACTTC.

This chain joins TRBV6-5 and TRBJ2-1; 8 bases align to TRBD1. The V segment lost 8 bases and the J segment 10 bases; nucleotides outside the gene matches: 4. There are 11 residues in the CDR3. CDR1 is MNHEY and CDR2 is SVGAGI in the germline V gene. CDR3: CASQGAGEQFF. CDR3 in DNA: TGTGCCAGCCAGGGGGCAGGGGAGCAGTTCTTC.

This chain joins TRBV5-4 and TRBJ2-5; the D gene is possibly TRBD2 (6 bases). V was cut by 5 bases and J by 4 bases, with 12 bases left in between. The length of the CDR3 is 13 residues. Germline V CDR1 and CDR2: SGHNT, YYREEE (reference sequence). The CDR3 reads CASSPRESETQYF. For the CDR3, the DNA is TGTGCCAGCAGTCCTCGGGAGTCAGAGACCCAGTACTTC. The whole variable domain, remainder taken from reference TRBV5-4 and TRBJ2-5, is ETGVTQSPTHLIKTRGQQVTLRCSSQSGHNTVSWYQQALGQGPQFIFQYYREEENGRGNFPPRFSGLQFPNYSSELNVNALELDDSALYLCASSPRESETQYFGPGTRLLVL.

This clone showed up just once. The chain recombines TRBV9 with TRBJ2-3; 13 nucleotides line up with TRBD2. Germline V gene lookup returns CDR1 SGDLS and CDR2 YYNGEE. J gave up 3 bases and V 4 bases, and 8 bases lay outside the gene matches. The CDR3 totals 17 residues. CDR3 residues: CASSPRTSGSMTDTQYF. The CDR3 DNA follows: TGTGCCAGCAGCCCTCGGACTAGCGGGAGTATGACAGATACGCAGTATTTT. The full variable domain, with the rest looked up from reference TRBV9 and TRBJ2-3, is DSGVTQTPKHLITATGQRVTLRCSPRSGDLSVYWYQQSLDQGLQFLIQYYNGEERAKGNILERFSAQQFPDLHSELNLSSLELGDSALYFCASSPRTSGSMTDTQYFGPGTRLTVL.

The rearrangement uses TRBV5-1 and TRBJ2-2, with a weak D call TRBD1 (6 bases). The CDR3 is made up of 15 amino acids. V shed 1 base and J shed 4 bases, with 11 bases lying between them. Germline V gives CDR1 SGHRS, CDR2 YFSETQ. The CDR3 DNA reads TGCGCCAGCAGCTTGCAGGACAGATCCACCGGGGAGCTGTTTTTT. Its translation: CASSLQDRSTGELFF.

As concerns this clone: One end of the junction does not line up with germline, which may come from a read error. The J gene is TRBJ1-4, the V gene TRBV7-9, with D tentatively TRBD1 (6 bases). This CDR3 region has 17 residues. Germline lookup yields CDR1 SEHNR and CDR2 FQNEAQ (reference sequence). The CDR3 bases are TGTTCCAGCAGCCCGTTCGGTGGGGGGGCAAGTAATGAAAAACTGTTTTTT. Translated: CSSSPFGGGASNEKLFF.

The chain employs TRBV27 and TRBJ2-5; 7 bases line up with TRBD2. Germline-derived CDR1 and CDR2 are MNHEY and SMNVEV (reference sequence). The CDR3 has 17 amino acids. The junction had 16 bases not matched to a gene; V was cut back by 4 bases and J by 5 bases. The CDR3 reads CASSSVGWEGPDETQYF. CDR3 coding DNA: TGTGCCAGCAGTTCCGTCGGTTGGGAGGGCCCTGACGAGACCCAGTACTTC.

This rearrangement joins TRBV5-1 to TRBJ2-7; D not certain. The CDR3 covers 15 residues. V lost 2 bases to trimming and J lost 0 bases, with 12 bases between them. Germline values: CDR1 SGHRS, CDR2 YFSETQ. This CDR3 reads CASSFTGLSSYEQYF. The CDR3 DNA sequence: TGCGCCAGCAGCTTTACGGGTTTGAGCTCCTACGAGCAGTACTTC.

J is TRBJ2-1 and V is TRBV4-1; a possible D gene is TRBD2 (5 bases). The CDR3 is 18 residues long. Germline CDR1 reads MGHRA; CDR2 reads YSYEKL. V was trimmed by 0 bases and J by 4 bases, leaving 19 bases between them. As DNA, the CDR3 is TGCGCCAGCAGCCAAGATCCATCGGCGGGTGACTTATACAATGAGCAGTTCTTC. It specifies CASSQDPSAGDLYNEQFF.

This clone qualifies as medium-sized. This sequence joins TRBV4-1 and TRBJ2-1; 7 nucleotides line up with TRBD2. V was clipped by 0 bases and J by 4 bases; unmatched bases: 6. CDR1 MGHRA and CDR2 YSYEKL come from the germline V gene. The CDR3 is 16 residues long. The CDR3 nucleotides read TGCGCCAGCAGCCAAGATGGGCTAGCGGAGTACAATGAGCAGTTCTTC. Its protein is CASSQDGLAEYNEQFF.

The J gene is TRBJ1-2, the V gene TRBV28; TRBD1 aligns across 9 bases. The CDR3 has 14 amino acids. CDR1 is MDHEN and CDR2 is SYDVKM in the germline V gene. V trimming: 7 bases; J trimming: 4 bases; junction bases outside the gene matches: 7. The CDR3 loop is CASITGGDSYGYTF. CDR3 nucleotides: TGTGCCAGCATAACAGGGGGCGACAGCTATGGCTACACCTTC.

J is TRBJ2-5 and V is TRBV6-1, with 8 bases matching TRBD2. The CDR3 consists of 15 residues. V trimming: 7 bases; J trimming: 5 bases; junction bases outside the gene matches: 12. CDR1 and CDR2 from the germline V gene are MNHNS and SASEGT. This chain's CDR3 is CASTGLAGGGETQYF. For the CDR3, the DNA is TGTGCCAGCACTGGTCTAGCGGGTGGTGGGGAGACCCAGTACTTC.

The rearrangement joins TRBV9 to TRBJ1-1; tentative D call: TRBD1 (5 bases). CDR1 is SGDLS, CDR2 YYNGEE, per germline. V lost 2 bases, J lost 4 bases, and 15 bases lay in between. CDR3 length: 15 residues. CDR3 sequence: CASSVDSGFGTEAFF. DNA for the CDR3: TGTGCCAGCAGCGTTGACTCAGGGTTTGGCACTGAAGCTTTCTTT.

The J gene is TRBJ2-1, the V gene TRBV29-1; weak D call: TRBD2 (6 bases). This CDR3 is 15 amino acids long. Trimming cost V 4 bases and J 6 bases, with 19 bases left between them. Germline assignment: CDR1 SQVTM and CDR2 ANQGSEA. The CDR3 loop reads CSVAQSQGGVNEQFF. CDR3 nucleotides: TGCAGCGTTGCCCAGTCCCAGGGAGGTGTCAATGAGCAGTTCTTC.

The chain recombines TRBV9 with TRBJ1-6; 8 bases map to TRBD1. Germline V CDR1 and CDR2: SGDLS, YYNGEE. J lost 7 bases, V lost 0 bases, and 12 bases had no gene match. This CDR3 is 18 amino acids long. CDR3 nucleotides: TGTGCCAGCAGCGTAGCCGACGCGGGGACAGGCAGAAATTCACCCCTCCACTTT. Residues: CASSVADAGTGRNSPLHF.

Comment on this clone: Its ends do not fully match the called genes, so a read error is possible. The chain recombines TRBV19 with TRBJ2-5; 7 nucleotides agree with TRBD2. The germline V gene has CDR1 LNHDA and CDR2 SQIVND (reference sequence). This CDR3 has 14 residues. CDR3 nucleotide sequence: TGTGCCAGTAGAGCTCCGGGACTAAAAGAGACCCAATACTTC. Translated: CASRAPGLKETQYF.

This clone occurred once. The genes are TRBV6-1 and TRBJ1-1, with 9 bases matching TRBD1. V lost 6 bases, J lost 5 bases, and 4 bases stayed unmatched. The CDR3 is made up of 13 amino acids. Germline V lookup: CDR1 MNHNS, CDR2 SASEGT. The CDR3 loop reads CASSGQGRTEAFF. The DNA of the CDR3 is TGTGCCAGCAGCGGACAGGGGAGGACTGAAGCTTTCTTT.

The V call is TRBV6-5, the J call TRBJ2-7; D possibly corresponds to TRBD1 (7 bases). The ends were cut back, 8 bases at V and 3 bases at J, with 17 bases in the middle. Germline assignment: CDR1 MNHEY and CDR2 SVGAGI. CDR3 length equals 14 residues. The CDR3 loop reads CASWGGTANYEQYF. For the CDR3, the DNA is TGTGCCAGCTGGGGCGGGACAGCCAACTACGAGCAGTACTTC.

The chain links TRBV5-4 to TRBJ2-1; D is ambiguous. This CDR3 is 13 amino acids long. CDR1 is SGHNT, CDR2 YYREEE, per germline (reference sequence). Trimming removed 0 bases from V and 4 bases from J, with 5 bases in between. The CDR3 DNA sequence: TGTGCCAGCAGCTTGGGAGCGTACAATGAGCAGTTCTTC. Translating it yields CASSLGAYNEQFF.